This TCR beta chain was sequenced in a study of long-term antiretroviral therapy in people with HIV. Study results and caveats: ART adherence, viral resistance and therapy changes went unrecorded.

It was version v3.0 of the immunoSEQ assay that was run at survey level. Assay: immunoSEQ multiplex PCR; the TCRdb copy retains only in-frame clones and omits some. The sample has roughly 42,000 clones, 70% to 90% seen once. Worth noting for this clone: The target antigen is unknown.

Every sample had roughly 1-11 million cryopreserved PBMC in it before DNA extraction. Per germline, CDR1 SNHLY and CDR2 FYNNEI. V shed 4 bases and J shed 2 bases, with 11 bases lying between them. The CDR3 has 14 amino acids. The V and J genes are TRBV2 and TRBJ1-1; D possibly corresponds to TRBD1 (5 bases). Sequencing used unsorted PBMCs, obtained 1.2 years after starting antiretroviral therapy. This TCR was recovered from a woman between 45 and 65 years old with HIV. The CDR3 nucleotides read TGTGCCAGCAGTGGGGACCAGTCTAACACTGAAGCTTTCTTT. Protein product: CASSGDQSNTEAFF.